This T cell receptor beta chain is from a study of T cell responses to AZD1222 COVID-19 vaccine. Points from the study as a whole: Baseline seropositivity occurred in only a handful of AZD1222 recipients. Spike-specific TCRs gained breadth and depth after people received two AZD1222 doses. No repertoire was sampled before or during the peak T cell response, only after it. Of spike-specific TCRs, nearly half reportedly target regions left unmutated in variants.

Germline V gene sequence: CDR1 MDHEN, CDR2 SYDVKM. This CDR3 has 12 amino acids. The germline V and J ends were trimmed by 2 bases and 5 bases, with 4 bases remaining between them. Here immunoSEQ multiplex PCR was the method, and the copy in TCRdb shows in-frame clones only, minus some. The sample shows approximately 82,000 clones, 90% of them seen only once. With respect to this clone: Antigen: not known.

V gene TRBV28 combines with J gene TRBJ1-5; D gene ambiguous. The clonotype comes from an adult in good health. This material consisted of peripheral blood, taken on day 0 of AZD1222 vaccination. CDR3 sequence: CASSLAYQPQHF. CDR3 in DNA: TGTGCCAGCAGTTTAGCGTATCAGCCCCAGCATTTT.